This T cell receptor beta chain was identified during a study of T-cell reconstitution after alpha-beta-depleted transplantation in children. Per germline, CDR1 SGHVS and CDR2 FNYEAQ. The ends were cut back, 1 base at V and 1 base at J, with 8 bases in the middle. This CDR3 comprises 14 residues. This clonotype was recorded only once. A library of TCRbeta sequences, prepared with unique molecular identifiers, was generated. MiXCR, run by TCRdb on the PCR reads, gives a single entry per CDR3 protein. Here the sample spans 200,000 to 250,000 distinct CDR3 sequences, under 30% being singletons. The origin of this receptor is a girl aged 2 to 10 with Fanconi anemia, due to receive a stem cell transplant. The rearrangement uses TRBV7-6 and TRBJ2-7; D is ambiguous. The material was PBMCs, obtained before TCRalphabeta/CD19-depleted stem cell transplant. CDR3 region: CASSLEAHSYEQYF. The CDR3 nucleotides read TGTGCCAGCAGCTTAGAAGCCCATTCCTACGAGCAGTACTTC.